This T cell receptor beta chain emerged from a study of blood T cells in healthy people across ages. This clonotype was seen a handful of times. The CDR3 contains 13 residues. CDR1 is DFQATT, CDR2 SNEGSKA, per germline (reference sequence). V trimming: 6 bases; J trimming: 1 base; junction bases outside the gene matches: 5. A second PCR of about 6 to 12 cycles used a sample-barcoded 5' primer and a J-beta primer mix. Each cDNA molecule carried a tag from a template-switch adaptor that contained 12 random nucleotides. A single record per CDR3 protein comes from TCRdb applying MiXCR to the 5' RACE reads. The sample includes over a million distinct CDR3 sequences, approximately 43% of them seen just once.

This TCR derives from a young woman in good health. Material for sequencing was blood. V gene TRBV20-1 combines with J gene TRBJ2-5, with 7 nucleotides matching TRBD1. Written as DNA, the CDR3 is TGCAGTGCAAGCAGGGACAGCCAAGAGACCCAGTACTTC. It codes for CSASRDSQETQYF.